This T cell receptor beta chain was identified during a study of resident and recirculating memory T cells in vitiligo. In regard to this clone: Its antigen is currently unknown.

CDR3 size: 13 residues. Looked up from germline, CDR1 is SGHTA and CDR2 is FQGNSA. Trimming removed 6 bases at V and 6 bases at J, with 13 bases between. Method: immunoSEQ multiplex PCR; TCRdb's copy keeps in-frame clones and lacks some. The sample lists fewer than 80,000 clones; approximately 90% were seen once. No vitiligo treatment was given during the prior three months. Study conclusions and caveats: Clonality differed among vitiligo lesions, with no unique dominant clone.

V gene TRBV7-2 combines with J gene TRBJ2-3; D is possibly TRBD1 (7 bases). The sequenced sample consisted of blood. The TCR comes from a male donor with vitiligo. CDR3 in DNA: TGTGCCAGCAGTTCACAGGGGAGGGATACGCAGTATTTT. Protein product: CASSSQGRDTQYF.